These 3 T cell receptor beta chains were all obtained from the same sample, sequenced in a study of regulatory T cells in long-lasting Graves disease. Indicated time point: newly diagnosed GD, antithyroid drugs for less than 3 months. TCR sequences were obtained from RNA taken from PBMCs. Researchers made TCR beta libraries by using iRepertoire HTBI primers and running Arm-PCR on CDR3 regions. A single record per CDR3 protein comes from TCRdb applying MiXCR to the multiplex PCR reads. This sample carries some 340,000 distinct CDR3 sequences, approximately 12% of them seen once, and the ten largest clones take approximately 17%. Separately, the same data were catalogued under a study of T cells in Graves' hyperthyroidism and ophthalmopathy.

This specimen consisted of peripheral blood mononuclear cells (PBMCs), obtained at new diagnosis, from a patient treated with antithyroid drugs. All receptors derive from a woman younger than 30 with Graves disease.

This clonotype was found many times. The chain carries TRBV12-3 or TRBV12-4 and TRBJ2-5; either TRBD1 or TRBD2 may supply D (6 bases each). V lost 5 bases to trimming and J lost 5 bases, with 24 bases between them. The CDR3 has 17 residues. CDR3 in DNA: TGTGCCAGCAGTACCTTGTTCCGACAGTCGGGGGCGGAGACCCAGTACTTC. Translating gives CASSTLFRQSGAETQYF.

This clonotype was seen ten or more times. This chain joins TRBV12-3 or TRBV12-4 and TRBJ1-1; TRBD1 agrees at 9 bases. Trimming removed 6 bases from V and 1 base from J; junction bases left unmatched: 6. This CDR3 spans 15 amino acids. CDR3 nucleotides: TGTGCCAGCAGCAGTCCGGGACAGGGGAACACTGAAGCTTTCTTT. It is translated as CASSSPGQGNTEAFF.

This clonotype was detected only a few times. The chain uses TRBV5-5 and TRBJ2-2; D is tentatively TRBD1 or TRBD2 (5 bases each). Germline V CDR1 and CDR2: SGHKS, YYEKEE (reference sequence). V was trimmed by 2 bases and J by 0 bases, leaving 14 bases between them. The CDR3 consists of 17 residues. In nucleotides, the CDR3 is TGTGCCAGCAGCTTATATTTCCGGGACCCGAACACCGGGGAGCTGTTTTTT. Amino acid sequence: CASSLYFRDPNTGELFF.